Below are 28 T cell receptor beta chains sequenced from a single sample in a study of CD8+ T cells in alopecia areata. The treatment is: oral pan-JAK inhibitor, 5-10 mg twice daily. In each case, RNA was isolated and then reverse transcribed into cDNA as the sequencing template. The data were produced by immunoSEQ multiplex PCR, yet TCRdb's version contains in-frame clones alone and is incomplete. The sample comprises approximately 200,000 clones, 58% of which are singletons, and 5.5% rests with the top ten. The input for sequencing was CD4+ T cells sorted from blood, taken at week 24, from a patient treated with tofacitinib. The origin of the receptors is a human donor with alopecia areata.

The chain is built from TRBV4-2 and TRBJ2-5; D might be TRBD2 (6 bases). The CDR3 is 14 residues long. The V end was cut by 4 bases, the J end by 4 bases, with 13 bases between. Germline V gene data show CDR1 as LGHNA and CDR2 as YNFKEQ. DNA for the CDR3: TGTGCCAGCAGCCTTATCGGGAGACTAGAGACCCAGTACTTC. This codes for CASSLIGRLETQYF.

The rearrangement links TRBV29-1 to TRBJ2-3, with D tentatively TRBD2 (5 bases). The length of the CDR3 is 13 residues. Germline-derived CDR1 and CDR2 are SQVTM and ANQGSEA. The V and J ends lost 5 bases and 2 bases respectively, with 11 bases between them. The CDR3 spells CSVLSDYTDTQYF. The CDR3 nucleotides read TGCAGCGTTCTCTCCGACTACACAGATACGCAGTATTTT.

CDR3 loop: CASSTGRTSGNTIYF. CDR3 nucleotide sequence: TGCGCCAGCAGCACGGGACGGACCTCTGGAAACACCATATATTTT. This sequence joins TRBV5-1 and TRBJ1-3, with D maybe TRBD1 (5 bases). CDR1 SGHRS and CDR2 YFSETQ come from the germline V gene. The V gene lost 4 bases and the J gene lost 0 bases, with 11 bases spanning the gap. CDR3 size: 15 residues.

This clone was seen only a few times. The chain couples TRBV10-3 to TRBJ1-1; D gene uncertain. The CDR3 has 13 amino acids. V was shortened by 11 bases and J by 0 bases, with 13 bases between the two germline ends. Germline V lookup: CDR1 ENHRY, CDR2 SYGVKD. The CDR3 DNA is TGTGCCCGAGATGTGCGAATGAACACTGAAGCTTTCTTT. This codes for CARDVRMNTEAFF.

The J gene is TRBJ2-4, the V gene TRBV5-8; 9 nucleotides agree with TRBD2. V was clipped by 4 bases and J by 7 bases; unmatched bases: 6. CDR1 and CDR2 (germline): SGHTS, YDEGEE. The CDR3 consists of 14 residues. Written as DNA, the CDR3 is TGTGCCAGCAGCCTGCGGGGGGGGCGGAACATTCAGTACTTC. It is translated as CASSLRGGRNIQYF.

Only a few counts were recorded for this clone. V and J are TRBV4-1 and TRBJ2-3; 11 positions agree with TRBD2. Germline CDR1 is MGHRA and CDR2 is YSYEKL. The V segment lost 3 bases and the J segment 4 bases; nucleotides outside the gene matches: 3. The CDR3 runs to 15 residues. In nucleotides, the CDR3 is TGCGCCAGCAGCCACCTTAGCGGGAGGGCAGATACGCAGTATTTT. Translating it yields CASSHLSGRADTQYF.

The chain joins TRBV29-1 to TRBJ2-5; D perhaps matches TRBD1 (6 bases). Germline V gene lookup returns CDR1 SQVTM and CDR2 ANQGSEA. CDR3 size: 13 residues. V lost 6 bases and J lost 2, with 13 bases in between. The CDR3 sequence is CSVFRGTQETQYF. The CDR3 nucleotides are TGCAGCGTGTTCAGGGGTACACAAGAGACCCAGTACTTC.

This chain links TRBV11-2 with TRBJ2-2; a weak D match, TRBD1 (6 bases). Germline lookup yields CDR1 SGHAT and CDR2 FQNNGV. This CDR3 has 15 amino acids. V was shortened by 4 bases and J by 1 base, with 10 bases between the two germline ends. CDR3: CASSSTTGNTGELFF. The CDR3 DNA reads TGTGCCAGCAGCTCGACGACAGGGAACACCGGGGAGCTGTTTTTT.

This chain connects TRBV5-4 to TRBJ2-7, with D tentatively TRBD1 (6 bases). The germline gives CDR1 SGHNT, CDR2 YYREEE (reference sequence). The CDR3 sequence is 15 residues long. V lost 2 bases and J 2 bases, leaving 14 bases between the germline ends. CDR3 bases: TGTGCCAGCAGCTTAGAACAGGGACGCGCCTACGAGCAGTACTTC. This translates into CASSLEQGRAYEQYF.

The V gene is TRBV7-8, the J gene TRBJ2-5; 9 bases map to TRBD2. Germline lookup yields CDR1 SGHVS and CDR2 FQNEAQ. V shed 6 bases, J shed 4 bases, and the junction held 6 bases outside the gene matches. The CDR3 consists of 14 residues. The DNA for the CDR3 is TGTGCCAGCAGAGGTAGCGGGGGAGGAGAGACCCAGTACTTC. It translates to CASRGSGGGETQYF.

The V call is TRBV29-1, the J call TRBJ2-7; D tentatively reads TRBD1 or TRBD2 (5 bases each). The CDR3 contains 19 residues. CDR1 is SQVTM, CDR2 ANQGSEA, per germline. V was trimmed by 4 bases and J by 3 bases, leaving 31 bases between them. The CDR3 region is CSVGPRVWGSRPSNYEQYF. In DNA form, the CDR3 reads TGCAGCGTTGGGCCCAGGGTATGGGGGAGTAGGCCCTCCAACTACGAGCAGTACTTC.

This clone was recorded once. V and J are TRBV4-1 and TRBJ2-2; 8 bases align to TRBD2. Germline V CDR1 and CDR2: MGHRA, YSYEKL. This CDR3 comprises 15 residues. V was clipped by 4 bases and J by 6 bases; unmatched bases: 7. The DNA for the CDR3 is TGCGCCAGCAGCCCAGCGGGAGAGGGACCCGGGGAGCTGTTTTTT. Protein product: CASSPAGEGPGELFF.

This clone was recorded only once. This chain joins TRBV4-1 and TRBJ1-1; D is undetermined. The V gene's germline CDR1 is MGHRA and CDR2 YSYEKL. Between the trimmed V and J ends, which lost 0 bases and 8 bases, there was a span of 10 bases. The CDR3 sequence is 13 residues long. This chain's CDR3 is CASSQDLRQEAFF. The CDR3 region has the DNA TGCGCCAGCAGCCAAGATCTTCGACAAGAAGCTTTCTTT.

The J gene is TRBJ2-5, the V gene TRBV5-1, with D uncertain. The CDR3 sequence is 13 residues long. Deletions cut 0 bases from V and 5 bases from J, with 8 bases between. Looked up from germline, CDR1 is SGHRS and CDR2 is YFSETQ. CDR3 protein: CASSLAGSETQYF. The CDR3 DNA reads TGCGCCAGCAGCTTGGCTGGTAGCGAGACCCAGTACTTC.

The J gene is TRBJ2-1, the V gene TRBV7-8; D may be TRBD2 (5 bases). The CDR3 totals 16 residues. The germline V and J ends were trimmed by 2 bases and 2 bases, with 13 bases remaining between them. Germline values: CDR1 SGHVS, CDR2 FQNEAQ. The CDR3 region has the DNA TGTGCCAGCAGCTTATCCCTAGGAGGAGCCTACAATGAGCAGTTCTTC. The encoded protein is CASSLSLGGAYNEQFF. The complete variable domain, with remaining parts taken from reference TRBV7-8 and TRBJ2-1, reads GAGVSQSPRYKVAKRGQDVALRCDPISGHVSLFWYQQALGQGPEFLTYFQNEAQLDKSGLPSDRFFAERPEGSVSTLKIQRTQQEDSAVYLCASSLSLGGAYNEQFFGPGTRLTVL.

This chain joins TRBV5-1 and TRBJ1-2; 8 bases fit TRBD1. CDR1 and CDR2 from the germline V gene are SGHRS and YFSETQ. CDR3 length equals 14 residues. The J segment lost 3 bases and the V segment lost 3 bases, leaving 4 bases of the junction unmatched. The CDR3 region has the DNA TGCGCCAGCAGCTATGAGGACAGGGACTATGGCTACACCTTC. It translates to CASSYEDRDYGYTF.

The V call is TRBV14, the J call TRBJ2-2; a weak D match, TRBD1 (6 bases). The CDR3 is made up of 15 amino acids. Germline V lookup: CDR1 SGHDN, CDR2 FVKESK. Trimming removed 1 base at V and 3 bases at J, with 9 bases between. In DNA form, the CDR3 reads TGTGCCAGCAGCCAAGGTCGACAGGACACCGGGGAGCTGTTTTTT. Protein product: CASSQGRQDTGELFF. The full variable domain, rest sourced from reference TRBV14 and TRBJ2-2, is EAGVTQFPSHSVIEKGQTVTLRCDPISGHDNLYWYRRVMGKEIKFLLHFVKESKQDESGMPNNRFLAERTGGTYSTLKVQPAELEDSGVYFCASSQGRQDTGELFFGEGSRLTVL.

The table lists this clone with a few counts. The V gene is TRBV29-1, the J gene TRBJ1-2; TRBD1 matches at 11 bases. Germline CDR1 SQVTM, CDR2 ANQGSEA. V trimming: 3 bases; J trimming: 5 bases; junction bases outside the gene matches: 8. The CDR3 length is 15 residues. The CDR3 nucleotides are TGCAGCGTTGATCTGGGACAGGGGGTTACTTATGGCTACACCTTC. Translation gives CSVDLGQGVTYGYTF.

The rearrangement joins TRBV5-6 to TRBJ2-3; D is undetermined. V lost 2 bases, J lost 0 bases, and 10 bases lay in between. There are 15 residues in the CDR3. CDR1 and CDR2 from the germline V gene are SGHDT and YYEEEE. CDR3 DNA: TGTGCCAGCAGCTTCCTGACCGACAGCACAGATACGCAGTATTTT. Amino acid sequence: CASSFLTDSTDTQYF.

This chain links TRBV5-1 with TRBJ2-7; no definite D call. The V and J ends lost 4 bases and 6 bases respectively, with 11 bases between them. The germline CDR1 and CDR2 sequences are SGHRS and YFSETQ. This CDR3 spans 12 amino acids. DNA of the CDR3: TGCGCCAGCAGCCCCCGCTTGGGCGAGCAGTACTTC. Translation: CASSPRLGEQYF.

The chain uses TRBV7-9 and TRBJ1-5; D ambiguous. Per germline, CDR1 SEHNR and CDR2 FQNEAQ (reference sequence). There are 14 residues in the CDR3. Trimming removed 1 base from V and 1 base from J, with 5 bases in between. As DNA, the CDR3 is TGTGCCAGCAGCTTAGTGGGAAGCAATCAGCCCCAGCATTTT. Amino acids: CASSLVGSNQPQHF. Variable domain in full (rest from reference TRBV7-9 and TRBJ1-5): DTGVSQNPRHKITKRGQNVTFRCDPISEHNRLYWYRQTLGQGPEFLTYFQNEAQLEKSRLLSDRFSAERPKGSFSTLEIQRTEQGDSAMYLCASSLVGSNQPQHFGDGTRLSIL.

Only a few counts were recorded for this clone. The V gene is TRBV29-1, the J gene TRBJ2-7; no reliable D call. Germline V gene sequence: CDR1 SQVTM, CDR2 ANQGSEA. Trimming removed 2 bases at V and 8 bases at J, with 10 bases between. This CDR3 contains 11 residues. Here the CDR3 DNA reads TGCAGCGTTGAAAAGGCAGACAAGCAGTACTTC. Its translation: CSVEKADKQYF.

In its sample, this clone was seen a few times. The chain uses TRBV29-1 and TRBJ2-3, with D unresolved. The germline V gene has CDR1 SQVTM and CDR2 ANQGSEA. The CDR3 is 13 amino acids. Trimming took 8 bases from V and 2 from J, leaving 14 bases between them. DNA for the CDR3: TGCAGCCCCGCCGGGCTCGACACAGATACGCAGTATTTT. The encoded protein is CSPAGLDTDTQYF.

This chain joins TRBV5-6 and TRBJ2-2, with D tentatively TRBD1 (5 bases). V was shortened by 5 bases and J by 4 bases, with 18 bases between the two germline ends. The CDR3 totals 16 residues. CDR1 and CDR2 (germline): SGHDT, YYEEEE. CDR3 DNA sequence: TGTGCCAGCAGGGCGGCCCGTCAGGGCGGCACCGGGGAGCTGTTTTTT. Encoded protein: CASRAARQGGTGELFF.

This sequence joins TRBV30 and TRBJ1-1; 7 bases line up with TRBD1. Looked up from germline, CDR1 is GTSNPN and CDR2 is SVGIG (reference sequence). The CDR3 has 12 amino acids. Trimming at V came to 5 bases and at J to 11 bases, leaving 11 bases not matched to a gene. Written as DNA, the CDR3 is TGTGCCTGGGGGATGGACAGGTTCTTCGCTTTCTTT. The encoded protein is CAWGMDRFFAFF.

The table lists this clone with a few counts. The CDR3: CASSQRAGGLSGANVLTF. DNA of the CDR3: TGCGCCAGCAGCCAACGGGCGGGTGGACTCTCTGGGGCCAACGTCCTGACTTTC. The chain links TRBV4-1 to TRBJ2-6; possibly TRBD2 for D (5 bases). V lost 2 bases and J 0 bases, leaving 14 bases between the germline ends. Germline V CDR1 and CDR2: MGHRA, YSYEKL. This CDR3 comprises 18 residues.

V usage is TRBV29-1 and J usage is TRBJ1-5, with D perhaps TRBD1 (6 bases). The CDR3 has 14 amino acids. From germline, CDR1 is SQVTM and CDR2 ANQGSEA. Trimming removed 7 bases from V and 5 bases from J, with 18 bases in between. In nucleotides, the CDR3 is TGCAGCGCCACAAGCGGACAGCAGCATCAGCCCCAGCATTTT. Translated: CSATSGQQHQPQHF.

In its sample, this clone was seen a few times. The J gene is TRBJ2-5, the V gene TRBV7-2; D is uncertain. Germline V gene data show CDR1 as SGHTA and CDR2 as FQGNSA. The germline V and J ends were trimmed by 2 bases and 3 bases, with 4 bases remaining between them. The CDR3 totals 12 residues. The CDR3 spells CASSLSEETQYF. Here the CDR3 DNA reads TGTGCCAGCAGCTTAAGCGAAGAGACCCAGTACTTC.